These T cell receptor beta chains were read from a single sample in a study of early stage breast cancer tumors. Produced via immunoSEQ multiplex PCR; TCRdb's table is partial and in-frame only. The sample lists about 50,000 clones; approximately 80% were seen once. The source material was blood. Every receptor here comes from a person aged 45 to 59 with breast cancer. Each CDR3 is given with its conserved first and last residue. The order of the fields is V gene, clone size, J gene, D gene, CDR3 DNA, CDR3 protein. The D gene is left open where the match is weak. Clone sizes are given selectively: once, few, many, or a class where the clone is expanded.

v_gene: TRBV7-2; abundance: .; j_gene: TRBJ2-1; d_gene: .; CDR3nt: TGTGCCAGCAGCGACAGGCGGGGGCTAGGATCTCGAAATGAGCAGTTCTTC; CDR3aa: CASSDRRGLGSRNEQFF
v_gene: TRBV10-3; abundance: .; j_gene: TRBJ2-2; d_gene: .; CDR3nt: TGTGCCATCGGGGGTGTAAACTCCGGGGAGCTGTTTTTT; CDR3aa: CAIGGVNSGELFF
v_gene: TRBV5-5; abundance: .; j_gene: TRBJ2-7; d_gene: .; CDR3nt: TGTGCCAGCAGCCCGGTCCCCCAAGCCTACGAGCAGTACTTC; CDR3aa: CASSPVPQAYEQYF
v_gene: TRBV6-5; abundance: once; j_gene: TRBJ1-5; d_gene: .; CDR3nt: TGTGCCAGCAGTCGCGTGATGGGCAATCAGCCCCAGCATTTT; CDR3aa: CASSRVMGNQPQHF
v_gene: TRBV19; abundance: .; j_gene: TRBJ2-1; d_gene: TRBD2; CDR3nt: TGTGCCAGTAGTAGGCTAGCGGATAGCTCCTACAATGAGCAGTTCTTC; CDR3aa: CASSRLADSSYNEQFF
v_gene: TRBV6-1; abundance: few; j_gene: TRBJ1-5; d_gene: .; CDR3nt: TGTGCCAGCAGTGAACCCCCTCGGCGGTTCAGAGTTAGCAATCAGCCCCAGCATTTT; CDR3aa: CASSEPPRRFRVSNQPQHF
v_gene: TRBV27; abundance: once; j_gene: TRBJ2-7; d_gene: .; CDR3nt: TGTGCCAGCAGGCCAGATACTATGAGTAACGAGCAGTACTTC; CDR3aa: CASRPDTMSNEQYF
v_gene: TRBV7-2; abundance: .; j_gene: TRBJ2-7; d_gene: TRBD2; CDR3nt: TGTGCCAGCAGCAAACGGACTAGCGGGGGGGCCTCCTACGAGCAGTACTTC; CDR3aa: CASSKRTSGGASYEQYF
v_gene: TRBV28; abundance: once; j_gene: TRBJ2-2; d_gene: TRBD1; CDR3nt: TGTGCCAGCAGTTTTGGGACAGGTCCGATGACCGGGGAGCTGTTTTTT; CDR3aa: CASSFGTGPMTGELFF
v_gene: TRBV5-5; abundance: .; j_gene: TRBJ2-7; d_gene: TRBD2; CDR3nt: TGTGCCAGCACCCTAGCGGGAGGCCTCTACGAGCAGTACTTC; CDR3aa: CASTLAGGLYEQYF
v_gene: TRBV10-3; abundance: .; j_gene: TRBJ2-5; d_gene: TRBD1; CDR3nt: TGTGCCACCGCGACAGGGGGCGTGGAGACCCAGTACTTC; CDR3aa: CATATGGVETQYF
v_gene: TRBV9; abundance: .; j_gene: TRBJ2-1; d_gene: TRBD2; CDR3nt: TGTGCCAGCAGCCCCAGGGCGGGAGGAGGAAATGAGCAGTTCTTC; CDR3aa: CASSPRAGGGNEQFF
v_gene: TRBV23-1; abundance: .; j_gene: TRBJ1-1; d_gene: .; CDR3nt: TGCGCCAGCAGTACGACCGCCATGAACACTGAAGCTTTCTTT; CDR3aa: CASSTTAMNTEAFF
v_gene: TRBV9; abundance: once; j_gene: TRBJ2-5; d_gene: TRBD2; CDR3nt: TGTGCCAGCAGCGTTGGCGGACTAGCGGGGGGCCGGGGGAGAGAGACCCAGTACTTC; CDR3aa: CASSVGGLAGGRGRETQYF
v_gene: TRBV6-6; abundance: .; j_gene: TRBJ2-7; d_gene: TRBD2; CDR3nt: TGTGCCAGCAGCCGCGGACTAGCCCAAGAGCAGTACTTC; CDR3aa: CASSRGLAQEQYF
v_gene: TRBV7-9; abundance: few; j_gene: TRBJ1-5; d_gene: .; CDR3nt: TGTGCCAGCAGCCCGCCTGCTGGTCAGCCCCAGCATTTT; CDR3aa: CASSPPAGQPQHF
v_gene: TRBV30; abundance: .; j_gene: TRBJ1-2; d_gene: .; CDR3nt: TGTGCCTGGAGCGAGGGGAAGAAACAGGGCATTTGGTATGGCTACACCTTC; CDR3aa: CAWSEGKKQGIWYGYTF
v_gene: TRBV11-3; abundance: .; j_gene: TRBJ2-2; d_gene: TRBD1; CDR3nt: TGTGCCAGCAGCCCAGGACAGGGGAAGTTTGGCGGGGAGCTGTTTTTT; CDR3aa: CASSPGQGKFGGELFF
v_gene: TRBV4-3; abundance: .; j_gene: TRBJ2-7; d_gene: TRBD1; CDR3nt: TGCGCCAGCAGCCGCACAGGGGGCTCCTACGAGCAGTACTTC; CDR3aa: CASSRTGGSYEQYF
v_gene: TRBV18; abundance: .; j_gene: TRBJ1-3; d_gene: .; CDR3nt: TGTGCCAGCTCACCTCCGAACGTCCCCTCTGGAAACACCATATATTTT; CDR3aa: CASSPPNVPSGNTIYF
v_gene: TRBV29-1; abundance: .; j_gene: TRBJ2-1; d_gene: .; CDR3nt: TGCAGCGTGGCGACTAGGAGTGGGATCTACAATGAGCAGTTCTTC; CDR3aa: CSVATRSGIYNEQFF
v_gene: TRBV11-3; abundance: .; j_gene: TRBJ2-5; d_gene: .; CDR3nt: TGTGCCAGCAGCGACAGGGACTTCGGGACCCAGTACTTC; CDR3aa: CASSDRDFGTQYF
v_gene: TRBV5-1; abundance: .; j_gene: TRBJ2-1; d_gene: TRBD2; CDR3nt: TGCGCCAGCAGGGGCTCCGGGACTAGCTCTCATGAGCAGTTCTTC; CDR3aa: CASRGSGTSSHEQFF
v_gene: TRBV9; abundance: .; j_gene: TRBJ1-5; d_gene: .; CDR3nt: TGTGCCAGCAGCGTAGACTCTCATAATCAGCCCCAGCATTTT; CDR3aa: CASSVDSHNQPQHF
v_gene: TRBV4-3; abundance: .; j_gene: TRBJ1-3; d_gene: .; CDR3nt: TGCGCCAGCAGCCTGGCAGGGGCAGACACCATATATTTT; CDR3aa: CASSLAGADTIYF
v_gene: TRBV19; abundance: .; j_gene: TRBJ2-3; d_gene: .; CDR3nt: TGTGCCTCAGAAAGGGGGGAGGGAAGCACAGATACGCAGTATTTT; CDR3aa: CASERGEGSTDTQYF
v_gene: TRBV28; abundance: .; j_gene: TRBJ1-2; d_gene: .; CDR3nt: TGTGCCATCCCAGGCAGTAACTATGGCTACACCTTC; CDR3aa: CAIPGSNYGYTF